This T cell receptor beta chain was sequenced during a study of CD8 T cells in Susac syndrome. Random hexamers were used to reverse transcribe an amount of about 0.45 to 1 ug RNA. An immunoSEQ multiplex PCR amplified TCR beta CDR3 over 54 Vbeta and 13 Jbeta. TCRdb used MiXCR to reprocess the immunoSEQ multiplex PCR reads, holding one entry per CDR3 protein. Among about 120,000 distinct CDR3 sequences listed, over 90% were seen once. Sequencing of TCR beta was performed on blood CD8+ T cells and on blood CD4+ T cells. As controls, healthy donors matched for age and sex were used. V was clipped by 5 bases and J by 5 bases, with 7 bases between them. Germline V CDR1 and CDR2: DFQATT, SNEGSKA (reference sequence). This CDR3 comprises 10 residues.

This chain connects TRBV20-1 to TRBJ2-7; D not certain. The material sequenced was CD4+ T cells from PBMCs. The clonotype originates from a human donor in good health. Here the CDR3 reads CSAGHHEQYF. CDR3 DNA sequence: TGCAGTGCTGGCCACCACGAGCAGTACTTC.